This T cell receptor (beta chain) is drawn from a study of T cell responses to AZD1222 COVID-19 vaccine (dated by TCRdb to the early 2020s). Broadly, across the study: Because spike-specific TCR depth and breadth did not differ between the two schedules, AZD1222 recipients who got a second dose at roughly 4 weeks were pooled with those who got a second dose at roughly 12 weeks. Trial participants were enrolled by age into subgroups of 18-55, 56-69 and 70-plus years, and about 150, 27 and 61 TCR-sequenced participants, respectively, were included in these subgroups. A total of around 240 trial participants underwent TCR sequencing, of whom 207 had received two doses of AZD1222 and around 26 had received two doses of the MenACWY control vaccine. Overall study results and their limits: Epitopes outside the regions mutated in the B.1.351 and B.1.1.7 variants were reportedly recognized by nearly half of the unique spike-specific TCRs. Because no day 14 peak-response samples were available, repertoires were characterized only after the peak T cell response. Participants were mostly white British and included more females than males, and it was suggested by the authors that clonal diversity may have been underestimated. Only six or seven AZD1222 recipients were SARS-CoV-2 seropositive at baseline, limiting conclusions about previously exposed vaccinees. Vaccine-associated CD4 TCRs spanned the whole spike protein, with dominant responses in regions 160-218 and 743-854. In the small 56-69-year group, the increase in depth fell short of significance, most likely because of low power. A significant rise in spike-specific TCR breadth and depth was observed after two AZD1222 doses relative to day 0 and relative to MenACWY recipients.

As concerns this clone: What antigen it recognizes has not been identified. No base quality values were provided; no much bigger clone lies one nucleotide off.

The time point label of this sample denotes: baseline before first vaccination. Vaccinee samples came from UK trials COV001 and COV002, including a single-blind randomized controlled phase 2/3 trial of AZD1222 (ChAdOx1 nCoV-19) in healthy adults. Trial participant PBMC samples were collected at day 0 and day 28 after the second dose for TCRbeta chain sequencing. From its cysteine to its phenylalanine, the CDR3 spans 18 amino acids. This entry keeps only the CDR3 DNA: 54 bases, framed from base 1. Reading the germline V gene (reference sequence) gives CDR1 MNHEY and CDR2 SMNVEV. Trimmed from V: 0 bases; trimmed from J: 3 bases; junction bases lacking a gene match: 9. The CDR3 regions of human TCRbeta chains were analyzed by immunosequencing. On the study's bioinformatics: Repertoire TCRs were checked for matches against a reference library of SARS-CoV-2-specific TCRs that had been generated using the MIRA antigen-specificity platform. Breadth meant the fraction of unique TCRs that were SARS-CoV-2-associated, whereas depth meant the fraction of total T cells that were SARS-CoV-2-associated. Using the MIRA data, each spike-specific TCR was mapped to the spike region that the TCR reacts to and placed in a CD4 or CD8 class. Log10-transformed breadth and depth values were compared by one-way ANOVA with Sidak's multiple comparisons tests. TCRdb's version of the immuneACCESS table is confined to in-frame rearrangements and falls short of the full clone set. An unresolved V gene accounts for under half of the shortfall where checked; the remainder is of unknown origin. That table furnishes V, J and clone size, whereas the DNA furnished D and trimming. The sample table shows some 96,000 clones, and 88% are seen once. The biggest ten clones account for 2.5% to 3.5% of the sample.

The V and J segments used are TRBV27 and TRBJ2-2; 8 bases in the junction line up with TRBD2. This TCR came from an adult in good health. The starting material was peripheral blood, obtained on day 0 of AZD1222 vaccination. Here is the DNA: TGTGCCAGCAGTTTATCCTTCCCCGGGACTAGTGACACCGGGGAGCTGTTTTTT. The translation is CASSLSFPGTSDTGELFF.